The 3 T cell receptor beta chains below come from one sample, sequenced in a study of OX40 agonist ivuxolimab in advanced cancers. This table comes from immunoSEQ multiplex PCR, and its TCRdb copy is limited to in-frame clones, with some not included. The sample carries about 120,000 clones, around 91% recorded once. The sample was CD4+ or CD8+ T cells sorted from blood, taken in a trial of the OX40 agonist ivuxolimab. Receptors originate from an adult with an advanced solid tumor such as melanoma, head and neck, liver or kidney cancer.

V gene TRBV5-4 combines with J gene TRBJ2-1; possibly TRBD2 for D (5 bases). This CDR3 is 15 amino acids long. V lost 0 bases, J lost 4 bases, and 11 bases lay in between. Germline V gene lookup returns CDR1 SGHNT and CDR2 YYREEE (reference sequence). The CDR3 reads CASSLGGMEYNEQFF. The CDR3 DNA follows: TGTGCCAGCAGCTTGGGAGGGATGGAGTACAATGAGCAGTTCTTC.

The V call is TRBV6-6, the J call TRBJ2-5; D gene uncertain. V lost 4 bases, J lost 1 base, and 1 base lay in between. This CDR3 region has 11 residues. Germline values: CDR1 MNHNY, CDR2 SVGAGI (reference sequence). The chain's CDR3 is CASSSQETQYF. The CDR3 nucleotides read TGTGCCAGCAGTTCCCAAGAGACCCAGTACTTC.

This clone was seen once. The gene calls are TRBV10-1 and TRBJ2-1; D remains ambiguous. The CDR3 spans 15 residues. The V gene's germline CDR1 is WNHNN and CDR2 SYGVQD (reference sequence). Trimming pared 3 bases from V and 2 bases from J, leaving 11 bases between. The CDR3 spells CASSDGVIAYNEQFF. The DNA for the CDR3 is TGCGCCAGCAGTGACGGCGTTATCGCCTACAATGAGCAGTTCTTC.